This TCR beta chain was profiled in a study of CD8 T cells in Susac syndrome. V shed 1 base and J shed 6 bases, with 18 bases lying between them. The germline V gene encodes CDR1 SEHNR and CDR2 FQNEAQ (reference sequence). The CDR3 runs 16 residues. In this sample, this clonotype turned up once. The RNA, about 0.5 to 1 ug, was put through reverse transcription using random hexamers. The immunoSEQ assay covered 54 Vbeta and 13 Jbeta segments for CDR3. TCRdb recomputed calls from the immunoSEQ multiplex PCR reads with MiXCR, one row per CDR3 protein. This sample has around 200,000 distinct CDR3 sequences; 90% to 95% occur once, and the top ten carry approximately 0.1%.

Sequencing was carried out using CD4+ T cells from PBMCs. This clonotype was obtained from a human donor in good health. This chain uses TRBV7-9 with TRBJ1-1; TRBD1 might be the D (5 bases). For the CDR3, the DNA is TGTGCCAGCAGCTTAGGTCTGGCAGGGACCCTCTCTGAAGCTTTCTTT. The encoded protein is CASSLGLAGTLSEAFF.